This T cell receptor (beta chain) derives from a study of identifying expanded T cells in peripheral blood. Study-level findings and limits: Approximately 1.2 clones differed between technical replicates, versus approximately 17 and 20 over time. Variance in clone template counts between approximately 2-week samples significantly increased with total template count across all healthy donors.

TCRdb keeps only in-frame clones here, not all; method: immunoSEQ multiplex PCR. The table shows 91,000 or so clones, with about nine tenths occurring only once. Per the germline V gene, CDR1 is ENHRY and CDR2 is SYGVKD. V dropped 7 bases and J dropped 2 bases, with 13 bases sitting between them. The CDR3 extends over 14 amino acids. As regards this clone: Its antigen is currently unknown.

This clonotype was sampled from a person between 18 and 69 years old in good health. The material sequenced was blood. The chain combines TRBV10-3 with TRBJ2-3; maybe TRBD2 (6 bases). Written as DNA, the CDR3 is TGTGCCATCATGGGCGGGAAATACACAGATACGCAGTATTTT. Its translation: CAIMGGKYTDTQYF.